These 30 T cell receptor beta chains originate from one sample sequenced in a study of T cell responses to AZD1222 COVID-19 vaccine. Profiled with immunoSEQ multiplex PCR; TCRdb holds only in-frame clones, not every one. The data show approximately 150,000 clones, around 90% seen once. Sequenced here: peripheral blood, sampled on day 0 of AZD1222 vaccination. The origin of the receptors is an adult in good health.

The table lists this clone with a count of one. J is TRBJ1-2 and V is TRBV7-8; weak D call: TRBD1 (6 bases). There are 15 residues in the CDR3. Deletions cut 0 bases from V and 5 bases from J, with 13 bases between. Germline V gene lookup returns CDR1 SGHVS and CDR2 FQNEAQ. CDR3 in amino acids: CASSLAGGEGYGYTF. CDR3 in DNA: TGTGCCAGCAGCTTAGCGGGGGGCGAGGGGTATGGCTACACCTTC.

The V call is TRBV18, the J call TRBJ1-3; TRBD1 is a possible D gene (5 bases). Deletions cut 0 bases from V and 4 bases from J, with 7 bases between. Germline CDR1 is KGHSH and CDR2 is LQKENI. The CDR3 has 14 amino acids. CDR3 DNA sequence: TGTGCCAGCTCACCACCTCAGGGAGGAAACACCATATATTTT. Encoded protein: CASSPPQGGNTIYF.

This chain uses TRBV7-9 with TRBJ1-4; D remains unclear. Germline loops: CDR1 SEHNR, CDR2 FQNEAQ (reference sequence). Trimming removed 5 bases at V and 8 bases at J, with 12 bases between. The CDR3 loop spans 13 amino acids. This CDR3 reads CASSLEPQEKLFF. The CDR3 nucleotides are TGTGCCAGCAGCCTAGAACCGCAGGAAAAACTGTTTTTT. The variable domain in full, completed from reference TRBV7-9 and TRBJ1-4, reads DTGVSQNPRHKITKRGQNVTFRCDPISEHNRLYWYRQTLGQGPEFLTYFQNEAQLEKSRLLSDRFSAERPKGSFSTLEIQRTEQGDSAMYLCASSLEPQEKLFFGSGTQLSVL.

V gene TRBV19 combines with J gene TRBJ2-3; 8 nucleotides line up with TRBD2. The junction had 5 bases not matched to a gene; V was cut back by 1 base and J by 2 bases. This CDR3 contains 16 residues. CDR1 LNHDA and CDR2 SQIVND come from the germline V gene (reference sequence). The chain's CDR3 is CASSIAGGGNTDTQYF. CDR3 nucleotides: TGTGCCAGTAGTATAGCTGGCGGGGGGAACACAGATACGCAGTATTTT.

The J gene is TRBJ1-5, the V gene TRBV18; no definite D call. V was shortened by 3 bases and J by 0 bases, with 9 bases between the two germline ends. From germline, CDR1 is KGHSH and CDR2 LQKENI. The CDR3 totals 15 residues. CDR3 sequence: CASSPGRNSNQPQHF. CDR3 sequence (DNA): TGTGCCAGCTCACCGGGCCGAAATAGCAATCAGCCCCAGCATTTT.

The chain links TRBV5-5 to TRBJ2-2; no firm D call. V was pared by 1 base and J by 1 base, with 5 bases between. Germline CDR1 and CDR2: SGHKS and YYEKEE (reference sequence). This CDR3 comprises 14 residues. The CDR3 protein is CASSLRWNTGELFF. CDR3 DNA: TGTGCCAGCAGCTTGAGGTGGAACACCGGGGAGCTGTTTTTT.

V is TRBV15 and J is TRBJ2-1; 10 positions match TRBD1. The CDR3 is made up of 15 amino acids. Germline values: CDR1 LNHNV, CDR2 YYDKDF (reference sequence). Unmatched junction bases numbered 4, after V lost 0 bases and J lost 8 bases. CDR3 in DNA: TGTGCCACCAGCAGAGAGGGACAGGGGAGGGATGAGCAGTTCTTC. Translating it yields CATSREGQGRDEQFF.

The V gene is TRBV28, the J gene TRBJ1-1, with unresolved D. The CDR3 has 14 residues. Trimming removed 2 bases at V and 0 bases at J, with 7 bases between. Germline V lookup: CDR1 MDHEN, CDR2 SYDVKM. The CDR3 spells CASSLTGMNTEAFF. Written as DNA, the CDR3 is TGTGCCAGCAGTTTAACGGGAATGAACACTGAAGCTTTCTTT. Variable domain in full (rest from reference TRBV28 and TRBJ1-1): DVKVTQSSRYLVKRTGEKVFLECVQDMDHENMFWYRQDPGLGLRLIYFSYDVKMKEKGDIPEGYSVSREKKERFSLILESASTNQTSMYLCASSLTGMNTEAFFGQGTRLTVV.

CDR3 sequence: CASSLRGGERGYEQYF. The DNA of the CDR3 is TGTGCCAGCAGCTTGAGGGGGGGCGAGAGGGGCTACGAGCAGTACTTC. This chain joins TRBV5-4 and TRBJ2-7; D may be TRBD2 (7 bases). V was clipped by 1 base and J by 3 bases, with 17 bases between them. CDR3 length: 16 amino acids. Germline CDR1 and CDR2: SGHNT and YYREEE (reference sequence).

The chain combines TRBV6-1 with TRBJ2-2, with unresolved D. V was trimmed by 3 bases and J by 5 bases, leaving 16 bases between them. Germline CDR1 MNHNS, CDR2 SASEGT. The length of the CDR3 is 16 residues. CDR3 sequence (DNA): TGTGCCAGCAGTGACCTCTCACAGCGACATACCGGGGAGCTGTTTTTT. It encodes CASSDLSQRHTGELFF.

The chain has TRBV5-6 and TRBJ2-5, with 8 bases that match TRBD2. CDR3 length: 14 amino acids. In germline, CDR1 is SGHDT, CDR2 YYEEEE. After removal of 3 bases from V and 5 bases from J, the junction contained 6 bases not matched to a gene. The CDR3 loop reads CASSSLAGWETQYF. The CDR3 DNA reads TGTGCCAGCAGCTCTTTAGCGGGATGGGAGACCCAGTACTTC. Full variable domain (missing parts from reference TRBV5-6 and TRBJ2-5): DAGVTQSPTHLIKTRGQQVTLRCSPKSGHDTVSWYQQALGQGPQFIFQYYEEEERQRGNFPDRFSGHQFPNYSSELNVNALLLGDSALYLCASSSLAGWETQYFGPGTRLLVL.

V gene TRBV10-2 combines with J gene TRBJ1-1; TRBD1 aligns across 8 bases. Germline values: CDR1 WSHSY, CDR2 SAAADI. V lost 5 bases to trimming and J lost 4 bases; unmatched junction nucleotides: 6. The CDR3 loop spans 14 amino acids. The CDR3 region is CASSPRDRLTEAFF. The CDR3 coding sequence is TGCGCCAGCAGTCCCAGGGACAGGCTCACTGAAGCTTTCTTT.

The rearrangement uses TRBV6-5 and TRBJ1-2; 7 bases align to TRBD1. Losses at the gene ends were 8 bases for V and 2 bases for J; bases not matched to a gene: 8. This CDR3 comprises 14 residues. Germline V CDR1 and CDR2: MNHEY, SVGAGI. This chain's CDR3 is CASQNRGVNYGYTF. CDR3 sequence (DNA): TGTGCCAGCCAGAACAGGGGAGTAAACTATGGCTACACCTTC.

The chain is built from TRBV6-2 or TRBV6-3 and TRBJ2-7; the D gene is possibly TRBD2 (5 bases). The germline V gene encodes CDR1 MNHEY and CDR2 SVGEGT. This CDR3 region has 13 residues. The V gene lost 1 base and the J gene lost 5 bases, with 9 bases spanning the gap. The CDR3 region is CASSYWSGDEQYF. Written as DNA, the CDR3 is TGTGCCAGCAGTTACTGGTCCGGGGACGAGCAGTACTTC.

This chain uses TRBV6-5 with TRBJ1-2, with a possible D match to TRBD1 (5 bases). Germline-derived CDR1 and CDR2 are MNHEY and SVGAGI. The CDR3 contains 12 residues. Trimming left V 6 bases short and J 8 bases short, with 13 bases between. The CDR3 sequence: CASRIRRGGYTF. CDR3 bases: TGTGCCAGCAGAATAAGGCGGGGCGGCTACACCTTC.

The genes are TRBV30 and TRBJ1-6, with D possibly TRBD1 on 6 matching bases. Per the germline V gene, CDR1 is GTSNPN and CDR2 is SVGIG (reference sequence). Between the trimmed V and J ends, which lost 1 base and 7 bases, there was a span of 14 bases. The CDR3 length is 15 residues. The CDR3, as DNA: TGTGCCTGGAGTGGGACTACAGGGATAAATTCACCCCTCCACTTT. Residues: CAWSGTTGINSPLHF.

This sequence joins TRBV6-5 and TRBJ1-3; 7 bases align to TRBD1. This CDR3 region has 14 residues. V was clipped by 6 bases and J by 8 bases; unmatched bases: 10. The germline gives CDR1 MNHEY, CDR2 SVGAGI. CDR3 DNA: TGTGCCAGCAGCCAGAGACAGGGTGGGGACACCATATATTTT. It specifies CASSQRQGGDTIYF.

V gene TRBV7-6 combines with J gene TRBJ1-3, with 11 bases lining up with TRBD1. The CDR3 contains 22 residues. CDR1 and CDR2 from the germline V gene are SGHVS and FNYEAQ. Losses at the gene ends were 1 base for V and 0 bases for J; bases not matched to a gene: 17. CDR3 nucleotide sequence: TGTGCCAGCAGCTTAGTTTTATCGTCGGGACAGGGGGTCCGGGACTCTGGAAACACCATATATTTT. Translation: CASSLVLSSGQGVRDSGNTIYF.

V is TRBV25-1 and J is TRBJ1-6; TRBD1 might be the D (5 bases). Trimming pared 2 bases from V and 7 bases from J, leaving 9 bases between. The CDR3 is made up of 14 amino acids. Germline V gene lookup returns CDR1 MGHDK and CDR2 SYGVNS. Here the CDR3 reads CASSEVGGNSPLHF. The CDR3 DNA sequence: TGTGCCAGCAGTGAAGTGGGGGGGAATTCACCCCTCCACTTT.

The CDR3 sequence: CAWKGQASNTEAFF. As DNA, the CDR3 is TGTGCCTGGAAAGGACAGGCCTCCAACACTGAAGCTTTCTTT. This rearrangement joins TRBV30 to TRBJ1-1, with 7 bases fitting TRBD1. CDR1 and CDR2 from the germline V gene are GTSNPN and SVGIG (reference sequence). The CDR3 covers 14 residues. Trimming removed 4 bases from V and 2 bases from J; junction bases left unmatched: 7. The complete variable domain, with remaining parts taken from reference TRBV30 and TRBJ1-1, reads SQTIHQWPATLVQPVGSPLSLECTVEGTSNPNLYWYRQAAGRGLQLLFYSVGIGQISSEVPQNLSASRPQDRQFILSSKKLLLSDSGFYLCAWKGQASNTEAFFGQGTRLTVV.

This clone came up many times. The chain has TRBV6-4 and TRBJ1-3; the D gene is possibly TRBD1 (6 bases). Trimming took off 4 bases at V and 0 bases at J, with 10 bases between the two ends. The CDR3 has 15 residues. CDR1 and CDR2 from the germline V gene are MRHNA and SNTAGT. CDR3 sequence reads: CASSVDSGSGNTIYF. The CDR3 DNA reads TGTGCCAGCAGTGTGGACAGCGGCTCTGGAAACACCATATATTTT.

This clone was observed a handful of times. The J gene is TRBJ1-5, the V gene TRBV14; D remains ambiguous. Deletions cut 1 base from V and 4 bases from J, with 5 bases between. The CDR3 covers 13 residues. The germline V gene has CDR1 SGHDN and CDR2 FVKESK. This CDR3 is CASSQAVNQPQHF. CDR3 DNA sequence: TGTGCCAGCAGCCAAGCGGTAAATCAGCCCCAGCATTTT. Using reference TRBV14 and TRBJ1-5 for the parts outside the CDR3, the full variable domain is EAGVTQFPSHSVIEKGQTVTLRCDPISGHDNLYWYRRVMGKEIKFLLHFVKESKQDESGMPNNRFLAERTGGTYSTLKVQPAELEDSGVYFCASSQAVNQPQHFGDGTRLSIL.

This clone was recorded at least ten times. CDR3 sequence: CASSEEGNADSYEQYF. CDR3 nucleotide sequence: TGTGCCAGCAGTGAAGAGGGGAACGCTGACTCCTACGAGCAGTACTTC. The V gene is TRBV25-1, the J gene TRBJ2-7, with D perhaps TRBD1 or TRBD2 (5 bases each). The length of the CDR3 is 16 residues. Germline CDR1 MGHDK, CDR2 SYGVNS. The V end lost 2 bases, the J end lost 0 bases, and 14 bases lay between the germline ends.

The chain employs TRBV5-1 and TRBJ1-2; TRBD1 matches 9 bases. V shed 4 bases and J 1 base; nucleotides not matched to a gene: 2. Germline V gene data show CDR1 as SGHRS and CDR2 as YFSETQ. There are 14 residues in the CDR3. CDR3 sequence reads: CASSQGQGNYGYTF. In nucleotides, the CDR3 is TGCGCCAGCAGCCAGGGACAGGGTAACTATGGCTACACCTTC.

The rearrangement joins TRBV25-1 to TRBJ2-4, with 8 bases matching TRBD1. Germline trimming cut 1 base from V and 8 bases from J; bases unmatched to any gene: 4. The germline gives CDR1 MGHDK, CDR2 SYGVNS. The CDR3 is 14 residues long. CDR3 DNA: TGTGCCAGCAGTGAATTGGACAGGGCTGACATTCAGTACTTC. Protein: CASSELDRADIQYF.

The rearrangement uses TRBV27 and TRBJ1-1, with D hard to call. The V end lost 8 bases, the J end lost 0 bases, and 10 bases lay between the germline ends. Germline V CDR1 and CDR2: MNHEY, SMNVEV (reference sequence). This CDR3 region has 13 residues. The CDR3 sequence is CASGNWVNTEAFF. CDR3 coding DNA: TGTGCCAGCGGTAATTGGGTGAACACTGAAGCTTTCTTT.

In DNA form, the CDR3 reads TGTGCCAGCAGCCAAGTTTCCGGGACTAGCGTCTCCTACGAGCAGTACTTC. Translating it yields CASSQVSGTSVSYEQYF. The genes are TRBV4-2 and TRBJ2-7, with 10 bases fitting TRBD2. V shed 1 base and J 0 bases; nucleotides not matched to a gene: 6. This CDR3 is 17 amino acids long. Germline V gene sequence: CDR1 LGHNA, CDR2 YNFKEQ.

The CDR3 loop is CASRPRGPGIHTQYF. The CDR3 DNA sequence: TGTGCCAGCAGGCCCAGGGGCCCCGGGATCCATACGCAGTATTTT. V gene TRBV28 combines with J gene TRBJ2-3; perhaps TRBD1 as D (6 bases). The CDR3 has 15 amino acids. CDR1 and CDR2 (germline): MDHEN, SYDVKM. The germline V and J ends were trimmed by 6 bases and 7 bases, with 20 bases remaining between them.

The rearrangement joins TRBV19 to TRBJ1-6; no reliable D call. CDR1 is LNHDA and CDR2 is SQIVND in the germline V gene (reference sequence). This CDR3 spans 13 amino acids. The V end lost 3 bases, the J end lost 11 bases, and 11 bases lay between the germline ends. The CDR3 DNA follows: TGTGCCAGTAGTATCTCAAGGGAGGCACCCCTCCACTTT. Encoded protein: CASSISREAPLHF.

The rearrangement joins TRBV18 to TRBJ1-3; no reliable D call. CDR1 and CDR2 (germline): KGHSH, LQKENI. This CDR3 comprises 16 residues. V was trimmed by 4 bases and J by 0 bases, leaving 13 bases between them. CDR3 bases: TGTGCCAGCTCACTTGAGACCCTCCTCTCTGGAAACACCATATATTTT. It encodes CASSLETLLSGNTIYF. Full variable domain (rest looked up from reference TRBV18 and TRBJ1-3): NAGVMQNPRHLVRRRGQEARLRCSPMKGHSHVYWYRQLPEEGLKFMVYLQKENIIDESGMPKERFSAEFPKEGPSILRIQQVVRGDSAAYFCASSLETLLSGNTIYFGEGSWLTVV.